This entry lists 31 T cell receptor beta chains sequenced from one sample in a study of cytotoxic CD8 clonotypes in ibrutinib-treated CLL listed by TCRdb under 2021. The time point tag for this specimen amounts to: roughly 25 months on ibrutinib. Library preparation was by the immunoSEQ multiplex PCR assay. Drawn from immuneACCESS, this table holds only the in-frame rearrangements with V and J called that TCRdb kept. Clones are partly lost; checked studies trace under half to an unresolved V gene and leave the rest unexplained. In this sample the table shows about 45,000 clones, over 60% of which occur a single time. The biggest ten clones account for 20% to 25% of the sample. Source: PBMCs, taken after 24 months of ibrutinib treatment. These receptors all stem from a human donor with chronic lymphocytic leukemia.

DNA for the CDR3: TGTGCCACCAAACGGGGGACCCTACCCTACGAGCAGTACTTC. It translates to CATKRGTLPYEQYF. The genes are TRBV5-6 and TRBJ2-7, with a possible D match to TRBD2 (6 bases). The length of the CDR3 is 14 residues. Trimming cost V 9 bases and J 2 bases, with 18 bases left between them. The germline gives CDR1 SGHDT, CDR2 YYEEEE.

The DNA for the CDR3 is TGTGCCAGCAGCACGGGAAGCGGGCCGACCGGGGAGCTGTTTTTT. It yields the protein CASSTGSGPTGELFF. The J gene is TRBJ2-2, the V gene TRBV7-2; possible D gene TRBD2, 6 bases. The germline gives CDR1 SGHTA, CDR2 FQGNSA. CDR3 length: 15 amino acids. Deletions cut 5 bases from V and 5 bases from J, with 15 bases between.

At least ten counts were recorded for this clone. This rearrangement joins TRBV30 to TRBJ1-2; tentatively, D is TRBD1 (6 bases). With 5 bases removed from V and 6 bases from J, the gap between germline ends came to 22 bases. CDR1 and CDR2 (germline): GTSNPN, SVGIG (reference sequence). CDR3 length equals 15 residues. The CDR3 sequence: CAWYPMGGGGNGYTF. CDR3 in DNA: TGTGCCTGGTACCCCATGGGGGGCGGCGGTAATGGCTACACCTTC.

The chain carries TRBV6-6 and TRBJ2-7, with 9 bases that match TRBD2. Germline lookup yields CDR1 MNHNY and CDR2 SVGAGI (reference sequence). This CDR3 comprises 16 residues. V gave up 2 bases and J gave up 4 bases; unmatched junction bases: 9. In DNA form, the CDR3 reads TGTGCCAGCAGTTACACGGCGGGAGGGCGTACTTACGAGCAGTACTTC. This codes for CASSYTAGGRTYEQYF.

The chain carries TRBV6-5 and TRBJ1-2, with D uncertain. From germline, CDR1 is MNHEY and CDR2 SVGAGI. The CDR3 sequence is 12 residues long. V was pared by 6 bases and J by 10 bases, with 15 bases between. CDR3 loop: CASRLGVWDYTF. In DNA form, the CDR3 reads TGTGCCAGCAGACTCGGTGTTTGGGACTACACCTTC.

The count of this clone is one. The J gene is TRBJ1-1, the V gene TRBV28; tentatively, D is TRBD1 (5 bases). Germline V gives CDR1 MDHEN, CDR2 SYDVKM. The V end was cut by 7 bases, the J end by 6 bases, with 15 bases between. This CDR3 has 13 residues. The CDR3 coding sequence is TGTGCCAGCATTCTAGGGGTTTCGGCTGAAGCTTTCTTT. Translation: CASILGVSAEAFF.

This chain joins TRBV7-3 and TRBJ1-1, with unresolved D. Germline V gene lookup returns CDR1 SGHTA and CDR2 FQGTGA. Trimming took off 7 bases at V and 3 bases at J, with 21 bases between the two ends. The CDR3 length is 16 residues. CDR3 residues: CASTPLQGRTHTEAFF. The CDR3, as DNA: TGTGCCAGCACTCCCCTCCAAGGGCGGACGCACACTGAAGCTTTCTTT.

The gene calls are TRBV27 and TRBJ2-2; no clear D. The CDR3 has 15 residues. V dropped 2 bases and J dropped 1 base, with 8 bases sitting between them. Germline CDR1 is MNHEY and CDR2 is SMNVEV (reference sequence). CDR3 DNA: TGTGCCAGCAGTTTAGACGGATGGAACACCGGGGAGCTGTTTTTT. Translated, it gives CASSLDGWNTGELFF.

The chain recombines TRBV29-1 with TRBJ1-1, with D perhaps TRBD1 (6 bases). The germline CDR1 and CDR2 sequences are SQVTM and ANQGSEA. V dropped 6 bases and J dropped 5 bases, with 16 bases sitting between them. CDR3 size: 13 residues. The CDR3 DNA reads TGCAGCGTAGGATTCACAGGGATAACTGAAGCTTTCTTT. It is translated as CSVGFTGITEAFF.

This clone has a handful of counts. The chain employs TRBV5-1 and TRBJ1-5; the match to TRBD1 covers 11 bases. Germline V gene sequence: CDR1 SGHRS, CDR2 YFSETQ. The CDR3 spans 14 residues. V was pared by 3 bases and J by 7 bases, with 3 bases of the junction left unmatched. The CDR3 loop is CASSSGQGAQPQHF. CDR3 nucleotides: TGCGCCAGCAGCTCTGGACAGGGGGCCCAGCCCCAGCATTTT.

The chain recombines TRBV18 with TRBJ2-5, with TRBD2 identical over 11 bases. The CDR3 spans 16 residues. Germline-derived CDR1 and CDR2 are KGHSH and LQKENI. V was clipped by 3 bases and J by 2 bases; unmatched bases: 5. This CDR3 reads CASSPKGLAAQETQYF. CDR3 nucleotide sequence: TGTGCCAGCTCACCGAAGGGACTAGCGGCACAAGAGACCCAGTACTTC.

This chain connects TRBV2 to TRBJ1-1; TRBD1 matches at 7 bases. From germline, CDR1 is SNHLY and CDR2 FYNNEI. J gave up 8 bases and V 4 bases, and 4 bases lay outside the gene matches. The CDR3 runs to 12 residues. DNA of the CDR3: TGTGCCAGCAGTGCTGGACAGGCCGAAGCTTTCTTT. This sequence encodes CASSAGQAEAFF.

The V call is TRBV4-1, the J call TRBJ2-3, with 8 bases that match TRBD2. J was trimmed by 4 bases and V by 0 bases; bases with no gene match: 9. The germline V gene has CDR1 MGHRA and CDR2 YSYEKL. The CDR3 is made up of 17 amino acids. CDR3 nucleotides: TGCGCCAGCAGCCAAGATCCCCAGAGGACTAGCTCAGATACGCAGTATTTT. This translates into CASSQDPQRTSSDTQYF.

This clone has only a few counts. V and J are TRBV7-2 and TRBJ2-7, with TRBD2 matching over 7 bases. V was pared by 4 bases and J by 2 bases, with 8 bases of the junction left unmatched. Germline-derived CDR1 and CDR2 are SGHTA and FQGNSA. There are 15 residues in the CDR3. The CDR3 loop reads CASSSPASGTYEQYF. In DNA form, the CDR3 reads TGTGCCAGCAGCTCCCCGGCTAGCGGAACCTACGAGCAGTACTTC.

This chain connects TRBV5-1 to TRBJ2-3; D unresolved. Germline CDR1 reads SGHRS; CDR2 reads YFSETQ. Trimming took off 4 bases at V and 4 bases at J, with 13 bases between the two ends. CDR3 length: 14 residues. The CDR3 sequence is CASSRRQVSDTQYF. In DNA form, the CDR3 reads TGCGCCAGCAGCCGTCGCCAGGTTTCAGATACGCAGTATTTT.

The chain employs TRBV5-1 and TRBJ2-7; TRBD2 matches 8 bases. The CDR3 spans 13 residues. Trimming removed 0 bases from V and 12 bases from J; junction bases left unmatched: 8. CDR1 SGHRS and CDR2 YFSETQ come from the germline V gene. The CDR3 coding sequence is TGCGCCAGCAGCTTGGAGGTTAGCGGGGTTGGGTACTTC. This encodes CASSLEVSGVGYF.

At least ten counts were recorded for this clone. J is TRBJ2-7 and V is TRBV9, with 7 positions matching TRBD2. The CDR3 consists of 13 residues. With 4 bases clipped from V and 5 bases from J, the junction kept 6 bases outside the gene matches. From germline, CDR1 is SGDLS and CDR2 YYNGEE. Written as DNA, the CDR3 is TGTGCCAGCAGCACCGGACTAGAAAACGAGCAGTACTTC. This encodes CASSTGLENEQYF.

This clone is labeled as medium-sized. This chain connects TRBV19 to TRBJ1-1, with TRBD1 matching 8 bases. Unmatched junction bases numbered 8, after V lost 6 bases and J lost 5 bases. CDR1 and CDR2 from the germline V gene are LNHDA and SQIVND (reference sequence). CDR3 length: 14 residues. The chain's CDR3 is CASRDRVKGTEAFF. CDR3 bases: TGTGCCAGTAGGGACAGGGTGAAGGGAACTGAAGCTTTCTTT. The whole variable domain, remainder taken from reference TRBV19 and TRBJ1-1, is DGGITQSPKYLFRKEGQNVTLSCEQNLNHDAMYWYRQDPGQGLRLIYYSQIVNDFQKGDIAEGYSVSREKKESFPLTVTSAQKNPTAFYLCASRDRVKGTEAFFGQGTRLTVV.

This chain links TRBV6-6 with TRBJ1-2; TRBD1 is a possible D gene (6 bases). This CDR3 contains 14 residues. Deletions cut 0 bases from V and 6 bases from J, with 11 bases between. Germline assignment: CDR1 MNHNY and CDR2 SVGAGI (reference sequence). CDR3 residues: CASSYSWGADGYTF. The CDR3 DNA sequence: TGTGCCAGCAGTTACTCGTGGGGGGCGGATGGCTACACCTTC.

The V and J genes are TRBV4-1 and TRBJ1-4; D possibly corresponds to TRBD1 (6 bases). Looked up from germline, CDR1 is MGHRA and CDR2 is YSYEKL. This CDR3 region has 17 residues. Trimming left V 0 bases short and J 0 bases short, with 11 bases between. CDR3 DNA sequence: TGCGCCAGCAGCCAAGATCCCACAGGGACAACTAATGAAAAACTGTTTTTT. Protein: CASSQDPTGTTNEKLFF.

This chain uses TRBV27 with TRBJ1-5; TRBD1 agrees at 8 bases. There are 15 residues in the CDR3. CDR1 is MNHEY, CDR2 SMNVEV, per germline (reference sequence). Unmatched junction bases numbered 12, after V lost 6 bases and J lost 8 bases. The CDR3 DNA sequence: TGTGCCAGCAGGTCCCGGGACAGGAGCCAAGAGCCCCAGCATTTT. It translates to CASRSRDRSQEPQHF.

V is TRBV5-1 and J is TRBJ1-3; D is perhaps TRBD1 (5 bases). The CDR3 has 15 amino acids. Germline CDR1 reads SGHRS; CDR2 reads YFSETQ. V lost 0 bases, J lost 0 bases, and 7 bases lay in between. The CDR3 is CASSLGQTSGNTIYF. For the CDR3, the DNA is TGCGCCAGCAGCTTGGGACAGACCTCTGGAAACACCATATATTTT.

This clone was detected a few times. V and J are TRBV15 and TRBJ2-7, with 10 bases lining up with TRBD2. CDR3 size: 16 residues. J was trimmed by 3 bases and V by 1 base; bases with no gene match: 6. Germline V gene lookup returns CDR1 LNHNV and CDR2 YYDKDF (reference sequence). CDR3: CATSRGTTSGIYEQYF. The CDR3 region has the DNA TGTGCCACCAGCAGAGGGACTACTAGCGGGATCTACGAGCAGTACTTC. The entire variable domain, with the rest obtained from reference TRBV15 and TRBJ2-7, is as follows: DAMVIQNPRYQVTQFGKPVTLSCSQTLNHNVMYWYQQKSSQAPKLLFHYYDKDFNNEADTPDNFQSRRPNTSFCFLDIRSPGLGDTAMYLCATSRGTTSGIYEQYFGPGTRLTVT.

The chain is built from TRBV18 and TRBJ1-2; D may be TRBD1 (5 bases). CDR3 length equals 15 residues. CDR1 and CDR2 from the germline V gene are KGHSH and LQKENI. V lost 4 bases, J lost 0 bases, and 12 bases lay in between. The CDR3 region is CASSRGTAANYGYTF. CDR3 in DNA: TGTGCCAGCTCACGTGGGACGGCAGCTAACTATGGCTACACCTTC.

This clone has a single count. The chain carries TRBV18 and TRBJ2-5; D remains ambiguous. CDR1 KGHSH and CDR2 LQKENI come from the germline V gene. CDR3 size: 14 residues. With 4 bases removed from V and 1 base from J, the gap between germline ends came to 10 bases. CDR3 sequence: CASSRYASQETQYF. The CDR3 DNA reads TGTGCCAGCTCACGTTACGCGTCCCAAGAGACCCAGTACTTC.

The rearrangement joins TRBV19 to TRBJ2-7, with 9 bases lining up with TRBD1. With 4 bases clipped from V and 2 bases from J, the junction kept 6 bases outside the gene matches. Germline CDR1 LNHDA, CDR2 SQIVND (reference sequence). This CDR3 region has 15 residues. The CDR3 loop is CASSTPDRGTYEQYF. The CDR3, as DNA: TGTGCCAGTAGTACCCCGGACAGGGGAACCTACGAGCAGTACTTC.

This clone was counted a few times. V gene TRBV4-1 combines with J gene TRBJ1-1; D is uncertain. The V end lost 7 bases, the J end lost 1 base, and 22 bases lay between the germline ends. This CDR3 region has 17 residues. Germline CDR1 is MGHRA and CDR2 is YSYEKL. The CDR3 loop reads CASIPRTTRKGNTEAFF. CDR3 nucleotides: TGCGCCAGCATCCCAAGAACGACGAGGAAGGGGAACACTGAAGCTTTCTTT.

This clone was seen a few times. The chain is built from TRBV18 and TRBJ1-1, with D perhaps TRBD1 (6 bases). Deletions cut 0 bases from V and 5 bases from J, with 19 bases between. Germline-derived CDR1 and CDR2 are KGHSH and LQKENI. CDR3 length: 17 residues. The CDR3 protein is CASSPPTGFGIGTEAFF. In nucleotides, the CDR3 is TGTGCCAGCTCACCACCAACAGGGTTCGGTATCGGAACTGAAGCTTTCTTT.

The V gene is TRBV4-2, the J gene TRBJ2-3; D may be TRBD2 (6 bases). The CDR3 spans 15 residues. Trimming cost V 3 bases and J 0 bases, with 10 bases left between them. Germline loops: CDR1 LGHNA, CDR2 YNFKEQ. The CDR3 coding sequence is TGTGCCAGCAGCCAGTATAGCGGAAGCACAGATACGCAGTATTTT. Amino acids: CASSQYSGSTDTQYF.

This clone was seen more than once but under ten times. The gene calls are TRBV7-2 and TRBJ1-2; a weak D match, TRBD1 (6 bases). CDR3 length: 15 residues. V shed 2 bases and J shed 8 bases, with 18 bases lying between them. The germline CDR1 and CDR2 sequences are SGHTA and FQGNSA. The CDR3 loop is CASSLSGGTGKGYTF. The CDR3 nucleotides read TGTGCCAGCAGCTTATCTGGGGGTACAGGGAAAGGCTACACCTTC. Together with reference TRBV7-2 and TRBJ1-2, the CDR3 gives the full variable domain: GAGVSQSPSNKVTEKGKDVELRCDPISGHTALYWYRQSLGQGLEFLIYFQGNSAPDKSGLPSDRFSAERTGGSVSTLTIQRTQQEDSAVYLCASSLSGGTGKGYTFGSGTRLTVV.

There are a few counts of this clone. The rearrangement uses TRBV9 and TRBJ2-2; unclear D gene. CDR3 length equals 15 residues. Germline-derived CDR1 and CDR2 are SGDLS and YYNGEE. With 1 base removed from V and 8 bases from J, the gap between germline ends came to 15 bases. The CDR3 reads CASSVSQFPSGELFF. The CDR3 bases are TGTGCCAGCAGCGTAAGTCAATTCCCGTCGGGGGAGCTGTTTTTT. Based on the CDR3 plus reference TRBV9 and TRBJ2-2, the full variable domain is DSGVTQTPKHLITATGQRVTLRCSPRSGDLSVYWYQQSLDQGLQFLIQYYNGEERAKGNILERFSAQQFPDLHSELNLSSLELGDSALYFCASSVSQFPSGELFFGEGSRLTVL.